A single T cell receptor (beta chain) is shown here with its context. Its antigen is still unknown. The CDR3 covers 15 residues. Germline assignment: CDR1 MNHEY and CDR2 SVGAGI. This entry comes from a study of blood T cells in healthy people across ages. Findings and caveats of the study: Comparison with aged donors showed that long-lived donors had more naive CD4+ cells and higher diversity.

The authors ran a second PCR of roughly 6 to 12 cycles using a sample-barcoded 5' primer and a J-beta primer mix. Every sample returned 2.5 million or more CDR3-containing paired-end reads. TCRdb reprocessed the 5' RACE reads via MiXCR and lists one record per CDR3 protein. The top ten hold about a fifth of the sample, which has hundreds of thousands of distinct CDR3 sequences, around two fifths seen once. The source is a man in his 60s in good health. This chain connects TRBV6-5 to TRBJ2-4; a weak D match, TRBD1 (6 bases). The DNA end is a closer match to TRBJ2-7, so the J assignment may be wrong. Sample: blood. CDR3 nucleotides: TGTGCCAGCAGTAACAACAGGGAAGCACTATACGAGCAGTACTTC. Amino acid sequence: CASSNNREALYEQYF.